The T cell receptor beta chain described here comes from a study of long-term antiretroviral therapy in people with HIV. Whole-study findings and limits: Every time point showed a repertoire led by clones expanded before ART. The study found that diversity rose after ART but stayed below transplant donor controls.

This was the immunoSEQ v3.0 assay at survey level. Assay: immunoSEQ multiplex PCR; the TCRdb copy retains only in-frame clones and omits some. The sample records fewer than 45,000 clones, less than 85% being singletons. Germline-derived CDR1 and CDR2 are MDHEN and SYDVKM. This CDR3 is 14 amino acids long. V was pared by 3 bases and J by 5 bases, with 10 bases between. About this clone: What it binds is unknown.

J is TRBJ1-4 and V is TRBV28; D is uncertain. This specimen was unsorted PBMCs, taken 3.4 years after starting antiretroviral therapy. The clonotype comes from a man aged 30 to 45 with HIV. For the CDR3, the DNA is TGTGCCAGCAGTTTCGATAGGTGGAATGAAAAACTGTTTTTT. Translated: CASSFDRWNEKLFF.